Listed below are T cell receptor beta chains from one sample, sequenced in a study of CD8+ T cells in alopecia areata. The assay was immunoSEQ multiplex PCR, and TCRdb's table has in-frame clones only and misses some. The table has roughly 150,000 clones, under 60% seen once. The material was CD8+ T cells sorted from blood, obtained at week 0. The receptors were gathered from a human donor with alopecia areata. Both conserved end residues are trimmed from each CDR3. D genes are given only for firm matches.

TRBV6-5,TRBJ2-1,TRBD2,ASSYSSGETYNEQF
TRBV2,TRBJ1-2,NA,ASRDAGKLYGYT
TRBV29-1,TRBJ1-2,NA,SVEGRGGVNYGYT
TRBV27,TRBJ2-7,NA,ASSLGGYYEQY
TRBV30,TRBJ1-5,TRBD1,AWSPGQGDQPQH
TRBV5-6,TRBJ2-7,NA,ASSFSTGRSSYEQY
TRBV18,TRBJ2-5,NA,ASSPLSKETQY
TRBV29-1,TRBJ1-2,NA,SVRLGPGYT
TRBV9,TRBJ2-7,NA,ASSVGDYNRYEQY
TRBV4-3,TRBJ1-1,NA,ASSHPGQRNTEAF
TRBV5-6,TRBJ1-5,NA,ASSLVGQPQH
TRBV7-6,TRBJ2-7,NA,ASSLFCLMRQVKEQY
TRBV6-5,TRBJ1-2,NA,AAWDAYGYT
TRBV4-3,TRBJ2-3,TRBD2,ASSQDSSGGADTQY
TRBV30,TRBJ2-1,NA,AWSPRWGEQF
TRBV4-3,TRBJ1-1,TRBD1,ASSQDRAGGTEAF
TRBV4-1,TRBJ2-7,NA,ASSQVEGPYEQY
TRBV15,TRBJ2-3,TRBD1,ATSDRVGTDTQY
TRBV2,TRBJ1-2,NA,ATRGENGYT
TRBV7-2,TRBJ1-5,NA,ASSYSGLGQPQH
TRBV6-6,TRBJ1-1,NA,ASLGAWDTEAF
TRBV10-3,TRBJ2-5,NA,AISEWSLGETQY
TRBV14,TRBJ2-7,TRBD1,ASSSRDRGTYEQY
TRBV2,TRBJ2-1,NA,ASLKTESYNEQF
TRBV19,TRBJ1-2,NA,ASSPTVGLFYGYT
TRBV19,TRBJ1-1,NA,ASSIAKDTEAF
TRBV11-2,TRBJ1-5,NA,ASRQSFCNQPQH
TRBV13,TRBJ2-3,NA,ASSTGSDTQY
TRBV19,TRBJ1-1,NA,ASSWGDTEAF
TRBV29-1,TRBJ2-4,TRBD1,SVERTGSNIQY
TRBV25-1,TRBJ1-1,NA,ASSEFSEFTEAF
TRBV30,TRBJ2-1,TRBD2,ALSGDFYNEQF
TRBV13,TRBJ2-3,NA,ASSSRNRGFTDTQY
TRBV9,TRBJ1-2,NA,ASSGTGIAGYT
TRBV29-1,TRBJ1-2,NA,SVIWDGYT
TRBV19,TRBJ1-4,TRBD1,ASTQGADEKLF
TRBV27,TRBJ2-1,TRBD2,ASSLTTSGGYNEQF
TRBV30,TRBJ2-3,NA,AWSGATSTDTQY
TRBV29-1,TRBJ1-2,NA,SVVGGNNYGYT
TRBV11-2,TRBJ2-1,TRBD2,ASSSRLAGDTYNEQF
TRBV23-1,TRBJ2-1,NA,ASSQTPNNEQF
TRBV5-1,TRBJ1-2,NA,ASSSRSPNYGYT
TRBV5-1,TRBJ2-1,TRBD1,ASSLTSVRQGEDEQF
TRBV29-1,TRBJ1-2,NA,SVGPGVHNYGYT
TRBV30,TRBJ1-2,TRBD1,AWQRGNRGGYT
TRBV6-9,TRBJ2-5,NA,ASSLQNQETQY
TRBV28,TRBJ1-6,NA,ASSRTSSSYNSPLH
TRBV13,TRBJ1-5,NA,ASSSGKGSQPQH
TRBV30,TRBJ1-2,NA,AWRAQTFGYT
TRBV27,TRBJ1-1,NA,ASSLALQSTEAF
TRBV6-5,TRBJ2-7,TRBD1,ASSPGTGFYEQY
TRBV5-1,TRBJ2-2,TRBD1,ASSADRVVTGELF
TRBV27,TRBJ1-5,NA,ASSLKGIHSNQPQH
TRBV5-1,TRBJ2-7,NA,ASSPSGPWVEQY
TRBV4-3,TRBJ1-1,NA,ASSQDRGFTLEAF
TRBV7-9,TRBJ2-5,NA,ASTQGKETQY
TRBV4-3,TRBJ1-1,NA,ASSQDTGWTEAF
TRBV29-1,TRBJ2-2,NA,SVLGNTGELF
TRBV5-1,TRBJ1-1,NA,ASSGKQGGPFAEAF